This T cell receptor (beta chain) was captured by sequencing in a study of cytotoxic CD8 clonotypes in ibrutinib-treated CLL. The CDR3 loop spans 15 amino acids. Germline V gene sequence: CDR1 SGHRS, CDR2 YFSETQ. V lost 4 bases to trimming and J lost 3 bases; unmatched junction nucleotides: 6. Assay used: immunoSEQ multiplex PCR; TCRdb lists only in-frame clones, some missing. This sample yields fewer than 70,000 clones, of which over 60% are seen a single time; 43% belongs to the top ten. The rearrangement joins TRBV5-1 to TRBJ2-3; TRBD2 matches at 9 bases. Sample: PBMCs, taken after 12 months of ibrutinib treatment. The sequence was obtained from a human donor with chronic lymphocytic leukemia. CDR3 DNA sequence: TGCGCCAGCAGCATGATAGCGGGAGATACAGATACGCAGTATTTT. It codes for CASSMIAGDTDTQYF.